The TCR beta chain under discussion was sequenced for a study of PD-1 blockade in classical Hodgkin lymphoma. Across the whole study: Each patient was given nivolumab 3 mg/kg through a vein every 2 weeks.

General study points: Reports indicated that newly diagnosed patients had lower baseline TCR diversity than healthy donors did. CD4+ TCR diversity, unlike CD8+, rose significantly by C4D1.

A remark on this clone: The antigen remains undetermined.

Each patient experienced a relapse that followed autologous stem cell transplantation, and brentuximab vedotin exposure varied. Complete response, partial response or progressive disease was recorded as best response. The length of the CDR3 is 13 residues. The germline gives CDR1 MDHEN, CDR2 SYDVKM. Trimming took 3 bases from V and 0 from J, leaving 5 bases between them. Libraries were prepared by immunoSEQ multiplex PCR; TCRdb keeps only in-frame clonotypes and omits some of them. The sample records around 91,000 clones, roughly 79% being singletons. This TCR was recovered from a human donor with classical Hodgkin lymphoma. Sequencing used peripheral blood mononuclear cells (PBMCs), obtained before the second cycle of nivolumab. V and J are TRBV28 and TRBJ1-1; D remains unclear. This CDR3 reads CASSFSLNTEAFF. CDR3 nucleotide sequence: TGTGCCAGCAGTTTCAGTTTGAACACTGAAGCTTTCTTT.